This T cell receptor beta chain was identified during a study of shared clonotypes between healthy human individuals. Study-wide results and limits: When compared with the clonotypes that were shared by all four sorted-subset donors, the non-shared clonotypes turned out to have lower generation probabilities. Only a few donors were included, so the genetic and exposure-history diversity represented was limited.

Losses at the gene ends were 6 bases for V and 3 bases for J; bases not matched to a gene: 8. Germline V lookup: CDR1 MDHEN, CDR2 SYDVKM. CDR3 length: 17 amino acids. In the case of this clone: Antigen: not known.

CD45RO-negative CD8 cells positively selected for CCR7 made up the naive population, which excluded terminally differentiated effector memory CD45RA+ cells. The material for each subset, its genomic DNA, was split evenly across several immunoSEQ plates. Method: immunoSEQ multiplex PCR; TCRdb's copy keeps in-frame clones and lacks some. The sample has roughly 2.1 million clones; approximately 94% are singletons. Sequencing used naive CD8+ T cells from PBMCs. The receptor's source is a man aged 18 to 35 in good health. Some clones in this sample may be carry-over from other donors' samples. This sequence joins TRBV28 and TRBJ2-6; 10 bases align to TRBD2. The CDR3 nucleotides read TGTGCCAGCAGGCCCACTAGCGGGATAAGTGGGGCCAACGTCCTGACTTTC. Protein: CASRPTSGISGANVLTF.